Sequencing of this T cell receptor (beta chain) was carried out in a study of metastatic and nonmetastatic thyroid tumors. Overall study context: A comparison of repertoires was made across blood and tumor or nodule tissue from malignant and benign thyroid patients. Study results and caveats: Within blood and tumor, benign nodules reportedly had significantly lower TCR beta diversity than malignant thyroid tumors did.

Original processing notes: Construction of a distant-metastasis classifier for papillary thyroid cancer relied on CDR3 differences across clinicopathological groups. TCRdb reprocessed the PCR reads using MiXCR. TCRdb's processing, not the authors' own work, is the source of the V and J calls. The sample records some 30,000 clones, roughly 4% being singletons. About this clone: Its antigen is undetermined.

Germline loops: CDR1 MNHEY, CDR2 SMNVEV (reference sequence). V shed 3 bases and J shed 2 bases, with 8 bases lying between them. This CDR3 contains 13 residues. Among the patients, none had received any treatment before thyroid surgery. What was sequenced was blood. The sequence was collected from a female donor with papillary thyroid cancer or a benign thyroid nodule (not recorded which). Some clones in this sample may be carry-over from other donors' samples. This chain connects TRBV27 to TRBJ2-7; D ambiguous. CDR3 residues: CASSLGSPYEQYF. The DNA for the CDR3 is TGTGCCAGCAGTTTGGGGTCCCCCTACGAGCAGTACTTC.